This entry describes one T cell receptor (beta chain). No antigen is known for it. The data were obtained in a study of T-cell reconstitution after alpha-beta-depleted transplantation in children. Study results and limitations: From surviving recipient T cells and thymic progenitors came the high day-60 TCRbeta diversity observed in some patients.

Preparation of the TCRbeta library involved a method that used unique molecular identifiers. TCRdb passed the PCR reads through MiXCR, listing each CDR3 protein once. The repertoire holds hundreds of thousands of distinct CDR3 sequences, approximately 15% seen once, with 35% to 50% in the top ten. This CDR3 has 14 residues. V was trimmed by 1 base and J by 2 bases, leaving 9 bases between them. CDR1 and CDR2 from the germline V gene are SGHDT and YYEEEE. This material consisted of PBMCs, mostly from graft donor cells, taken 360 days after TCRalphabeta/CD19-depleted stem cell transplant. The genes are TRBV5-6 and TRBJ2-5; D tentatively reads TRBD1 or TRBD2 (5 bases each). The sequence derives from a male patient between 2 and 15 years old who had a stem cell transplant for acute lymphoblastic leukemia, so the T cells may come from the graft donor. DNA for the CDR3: TGTGCCAGCAGCTTGTACGGGGCTCAAGAGACCCAGTACTTC. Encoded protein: CASSLYGAQETQYF.